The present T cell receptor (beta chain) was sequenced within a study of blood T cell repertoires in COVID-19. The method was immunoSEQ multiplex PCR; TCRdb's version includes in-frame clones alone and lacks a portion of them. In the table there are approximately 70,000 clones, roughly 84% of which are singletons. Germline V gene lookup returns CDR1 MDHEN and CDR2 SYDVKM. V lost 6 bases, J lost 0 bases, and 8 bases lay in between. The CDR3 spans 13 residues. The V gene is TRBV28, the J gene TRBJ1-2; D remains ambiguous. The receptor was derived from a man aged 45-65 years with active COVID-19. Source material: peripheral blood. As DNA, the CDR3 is TGTGCCAGCAGACCAGGCGCTAACTATGGCTACACCTTC. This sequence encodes CASRPGANYGYTF.